This T cell receptor (delta chain) appears in the sequencing data of a study of Vδ1+ human thymocytes (dated by TCRdb to the late 2010s). A note on the overall study: The study characterised mRNA-level TRG and TRD CDR3 repertoires of highly purified Vdelta1+ thymocytes from young children as a data resource. Earlier work had validated the multiplex-based CDR3 amplicon strategy against 5'RACE-based methods for generating CDR3 amplicons.

A distance of 24 bases separates the germline ends of V and J, which lose 1 base and 0 bases respectively. The germline V gene supplies CDR1 TSWWSYY and CDR2 QGS. The CDR3 contains 20 residues, cysteine and phenylalanine counted. The only DNA kept is the CDR3, 60 bases in frame from the first base. RNA was extracted with the RNeasy mini kit and reverse transcribed using Superscript III. CDR3 amplicons were generated by multiplex PCR with pooled V-gene forward primers and a constant-region reverse primer carrying Illumina adaptor overhangs. After gel purification, the amplicons were indexed with Nextera index primers during approximately 8 additional PCR cycles and then purified using AMPure XP beads. Sequencing of libraries was performed on an Illumina MiSeq using paired-end 250 bp reads, dual indexing and a roughly 21% PhiX spike-in. Regarding the original processing steps: FastQC was used to check read quality, and ea-utils fastq-join was used to merge TRG read pairs. IMGT/HighV-QUEST was used to annotate sequences, retaining only productive sequences with an unambiguous V-gene assignment, and each clonotype was defined by an identical CDR3 sequence. For downstream analysis, the tools were VDJtools 1.1.1, tcR 2.2.3, Treemap and vegan Shannon diversity in R 3.4.4. The public reads were reprocessed by TCRdb using CATT, and rows of matching DNA were later combined. The authors' filters were not applied to this entry. This sample comprises over 45,000 delta-chain clones, roughly 15% of them detected only once. The top ten hold about 0.38% of the sample.

Thymic samples were depleted of alphabeta T cells, then CD3+ TCRVdelta1+ TCRVdelta2- thymocytes were FACS-sorted. A purity of roughly 96% to 99.6% was achieved for sorted Vdelta1+ thymocytes. Thymic specimens came from under 10 paediatric patients undergoing corrective cardiac surgery, aged from 5 days to 15 months. Thymic tissue was dispersed and mononuclear cells isolated on a Histopaque-1077 density gradient. For staining, the antibodies used were anti-TCRVdelta1 clone TS8.2, anti-TCRVdelta2 clone B6, anti-CD3 clone HIT3a and anti-TCRalphabeta clone IP26. Of note for this clone: Its recognized antigen is unknown. Within one base of it there is no much larger clone, and no base qualities were kept.

Overall study results and their limits: The thymic TRG and TRD repertoires appeared highly polyclonal, with Gaussian CDR3 length distributions, in contrast to the oligoclonal repertoires of peripheral blood. Many TRG clonotypes were found to be shared between donors (up to about 7x10^3), whereas TRD repertoires were found to be essentially private (max about 120 shared). No clustering by age or sex was observed, so analyses did not stratify donors by these variables. Despite high sort purity, approximately 19% of thymic TRD sequences were Vdelta2 (and few Vdelta3), unlike peripheral blood Vdelta1+ controls. Because unexpected Vdelta2 sequences could lead to misinterpretation of bulk repertoire data, the authors recommended using highly purified populations and single-cell validation.

The sample taken for sequencing was Vdelta1+ gamma-delta thymocytes from the thymus. The sample's cell subset or site label, in plain terms: FACS-sorted CD3+ TCRalphabeta- TCRVdelta1+ TCRVdelta2- thymocytes. The chain is assembled from TRDV1 and TRDJ1; TRDD2 is possibly the D segment (6 matching bases). The receptor was derived from a girl less than two years old who had congenital heart surgery. The CDR3 loop reads CALGERKPPTVSYYTDKLIF. The bases read TGTGCTCTTGGGGAACGGAAGCCTCCTACGGTAAGCTACTACACCGATAAACTCATCTTT.